Shown below are 21 T cell receptor beta chains from a single sample sequenced in a study of vaccination and CD4 T cells after COVID-19. The treatment is: approximately nine-day PBMC culture with coronavirus spike peptide pools or control peptides (ViraFEST assay). Cultured CD4+ T cells had their DNA profiled by the Oncomine TCR Beta short-read assay. TCRdb fed the PCR reads into MiXCR, producing one record per CDR3 protein. This sample has under 25,000 distinct CDR3 sequences, with 44% found just once. Their antigens remain unidentified. Sequencing used CD4+ T cells from blood, cultured in vitro, obtained before SARS-CoV-2 vaccination. These receptors all stem from a human donor who had recovered from COVID-19.

This chain joins TRBV5-1 and TRBJ2-3; D may match TRBD1 or TRBD2 (5 bases each). The germline V gene has CDR1 SGHRS and CDR2 YFSETQ. The CDR3 has 15 amino acids. Trimming took off 5 bases at V and 4 bases at J, with 17 bases between the two ends. For the CDR3, the DNA is TGCGCCAGCAGATACGAGGGTTTGGGGCCAGATACGCAGTATTTT. This gives the protein CASRYEGLGPDTQYF. Full variable domain (missing parts from reference TRBV5-1 and TRBJ2-3): KAGVTQTPRYLIKTRGQQVTLSCSPISGHRSVSWYQQTPGQGLQFLFEYFSETQRNKGNFPGRFSGRQFSNSRSEMNVSTLELGDSALYLCASRYEGLGPDTQYFGPGTRLTVL.

This clonotype was seen only a few times. The chain joins TRBV6-2 or TRBV6-3 to TRBJ2-5, with 11 bases that match TRBD2. After removal of 4 bases from V and 5 bases from J, the junction contained 15 bases not matched to a gene. Germline assignment: CDR1 MNHEY and CDR2 SVGEGT. This CDR3 has 18 amino acids. CDR3 amino acids: CASSFRLAGLPGAETQYF. The CDR3 DNA reads as TGTGCCAGCAGTTTCCGACTAGCGGGACTCCCCGGTGCGGAGACCCAGTACTTC.

CDR3 amino acids: CASSEDRGRSYEQYF. The DNA of the CDR3 is TGTGCCAGCAGTGAGGACAGGGGGCGTTCCTACGAGCAGTACTTC. The chain couples TRBV6-1 to TRBJ2-7; 11 bases line up with TRBD1. With 3 bases clipped from V and 1 base from J, the junction kept 2 bases outside the gene matches. The germline gives CDR1 MNHNS, CDR2 SASEGT. This CDR3 comprises 15 residues.

V usage is TRBV19 and J usage is TRBJ1-5; D gene unclear. Germline V gene lookup returns CDR1 LNHDA and CDR2 SQIVND (reference sequence). The V end lost 1 base, the J end lost 2 bases, and 15 bases lay between the germline ends. The CDR3 covers 17 residues. The CDR3 DNA sequence: TGTGCCAGTAGTATAGCCTCAGGAGGTTTGGGCAATCAGCCCCAGCATTTT. It codes for CASSIASGGLGNQPQHF. The entire variable domain, with the rest obtained from reference TRBV19 and TRBJ1-5, is as follows: DGGITQSPKYLFRKEGQNVTLSCEQNLNHDAMYWYRQDPGQGLRLIYYSQIVNDFQKGDIAEGYSVSREKKESFPLTVTSAQKNPTAFYLCASSIASGGLGNQPQHFGDGTRLSIL.

The chain employs TRBV6-2 or TRBV6-3 and TRBJ1-5, with 8 bases identical to TRBD1. Looked up from germline, CDR1 is MNHEY and CDR2 is SVGEGT. This CDR3 contains 14 residues. With V trimmed by 4 bases and J by 6 bases, 5 bases remained unmatched. DNA of the CDR3: TGTGCCAGCAGTTCCGACAGGGGAGCTCAGCCCCAGCATTTT. Translating it yields CASSSDRGAQPQHF.

V and J are TRBV27 and TRBJ2-2, with TRBD1 identical over 7 bases. Looked up from germline, CDR1 is MNHEY and CDR2 is SMNVEV (reference sequence). The CDR3 covers 16 residues. After removal of 5 bases from V and 4 bases from J, the junction contained 10 bases not matched to a gene. The DNA for the CDR3 is TGTGCCAGCAGTCCCAGACAGGGATTGAGCACCGGGGAGCTGTTTTTT. Translation gives CASSPRQGLSTGELFF.

This clonotype was counted a few times. The chain couples TRBV7-9 to TRBJ1-2, with a weak D call TRBD1 (5 bases). Germline V gene sequence: CDR1 SEHNR, CDR2 FQNEAQ (reference sequence). With 3 bases removed from V and 0 bases from J, the gap between germline ends came to 5 bases. The CDR3 is made up of 13 amino acids. The CDR3 DNA is TGTGCCAGCAGCTTCAGGGCTAACTATGGCTACACCTTC. Amino acid sequence: CASSFRANYGYTF.

This clonotype was counted a few times. The chain joins TRBV2 to TRBJ2-7; 12 nucleotides line up with TRBD2. This CDR3 comprises 14 residues. J was trimmed by 3 bases and V by 5 bases; bases with no gene match: 2. From germline, CDR1 is SNHLY and CDR2 FYNNEI. DNA for the CDR3: TGTGCCAGCAGTCTAGCGGGGGGGGGCTACGAGCAGTACTTC. Protein: CASSLAGGGYEQYF.

V and J are TRBV7-2 and TRBJ1-1; D is possibly TRBD1 (5 bases). Germline V lookup: CDR1 SGHTA, CDR2 FQGNSA. This CDR3 is 13 amino acids long. Trimming took 5 bases from V and 2 from J, leaving 9 bases between them. The chain's CDR3 is CASSPGYNTEAFF. Written as DNA, the CDR3 is TGTGCCAGCAGCCCAGGGTATAACACTGAAGCTTTCTTT. The whole variable domain, remainder taken from reference TRBV7-2 and TRBJ1-1, is GAGVSQSPSNKVTEKGKDVELRCDPISGHTALYWYRQSLGQGLEFLIYFQGNSAPDKSGLPSDRFSAERTGGSVSTLTIQRTQQEDSAVYLCASSPGYNTEAFFGQGTRLTVV.

J is TRBJ1-2 and V is TRBV6-2 or TRBV6-3, with 9 bases identical to TRBD1. Germline V gene sequence: CDR1 MNHEY, CDR2 SVGEGT. CDR3 size: 15 residues. V lost 0 bases and J lost 5; bases outside the gene matches: 4. CDR3 sequence: CASSYSTDRGYGYTF. The CDR3 bases are TGTGCCAGCAGTTACTCCACCGACAGGGGGTATGGCTACACCTTC.

The chain uses TRBV9 and TRBJ1-1, with D unclear. Germline CDR1 SGDLS, CDR2 YYNGEE. V gave up 0 bases and J gave up 0 bases, with 9 bases separating them. The CDR3 is 15 amino acids. CDR3 coding DNA: TGTGCCAGCAGCGTAGCAGTTACGTTGAACACTGAAGCTTTCTTT. Residues: CASSVAVTLNTEAFF.

This clonotype occurred a few times. The rearrangement links TRBV7-3 to TRBJ1-1; D is ambiguous. V was pared by 4 bases and J by 4 bases, with 10 bases between. CDR1 and CDR2 (germline): SGHTA, FQGTGA. The CDR3 length is 13 residues. Written as DNA, the CDR3 is TGTGCCAGCAGCTATCTCGGGGTCACTGAAGCTTTCTTT. It yields the protein CASSYLGVTEAFF. Full variable domain (rest looked up from reference TRBV7-3 and TRBJ1-1): GAGVSQTPSNKVTEKGKYVELRCDPISGHTALYWYRQSLGQGPEFLIYFQGTGAADDSGLPNDRFFAVRPEGSVSTLKIQRTERGDSAVYLCASSYLGVTEAFFGQGTRLTVV.

This rearrangement joins TRBV25-1 to TRBJ2-7, with 11 positions matching TRBD2. Per germline, CDR1 MGHDK and CDR2 SYGVNS. Losses at the gene ends were 4 bases for V and 7 bases for J; bases not matched to a gene: 9. The CDR3 has 15 amino acids. The DNA of the CDR3 is TGTGCCAGCAGTGCGTCTAGCGGGAGGACGAGTGAGCAGTACTTC. It codes for CASSASSGRTSEQYF.

The V call is TRBV6-5, the J call TRBJ2-1, with D possibly matching TRBD1 (6 bases). This CDR3 is built from 14 residues. Germline CDR1 is MNHEY and CDR2 is SVGAGI. V shed 4 bases and J shed 7 bases, with 14 bases lying between them. For the CDR3, the DNA is TGTGCCAGCAGTTCCGTGCGAGGGGGAAATGAGCAGTTCTTC. Protein sequence: CASSSVRGGNEQFF.

The chain links TRBV2 to TRBJ1-1, with no clear D. Trimming pared 6 bases from V and 10 bases from J, leaving 6 bases between. Germline assignment: CDR1 SNHLY and CDR2 FYNNEI. The CDR3 is 9 amino acids. CDR3 residues: CASRERAFF. The DNA for the CDR3 is TGTGCCAGCAGGGAAAGAGCTTTCTTT.

The chain is built from TRBV11-3 and TRBJ2-3; maybe TRBD1 (5 bases). V lost 5 bases and J 0 bases, leaving 9 bases between the germline ends. The CDR3 loop spans 14 amino acids. Germline CDR1 reads SGHNT; CDR2 reads YENEEA. CDR3 in DNA: TGTGCCAGCAGCGGGGCCCCTAGCACAGATACGCAGTATTTT. This gives the protein CASSGAPSTDTQYF.

This clonotype appeared once. The chain combines TRBV24-1 with TRBJ2-3, with D tentatively TRBD1 or TRBD2 (5 bases each). This CDR3 spans 16 amino acids. V gave up 1 base and J gave up 3 bases, with 13 bases separating them. Germline-derived CDR1 and CDR2 are KGHDR and SFDVKD. The CDR3, as DNA: TGTGCCACCAGTGATTTACGGAGTGAGGGGACAGATACGCAGTATTTT. This sequence encodes CATSDLRSEGTDTQYF.

CDR3 DNA sequence: TGTGCCAGTAGTATAGCGGCGACAATAATGAACACTGAAGCTTTCTTT. This sequence encodes CASSIAATIMNTEAFF. The V gene is TRBV19, the J gene TRBJ1-1; D unresolved. With 1 base removed from V and 0 bases from J, the gap between germline ends came to 12 bases. CDR1 and CDR2 (germline): LNHDA, SQIVND (reference sequence). This CDR3 region has 16 residues.

V gene TRBV20-1 combines with J gene TRBJ2-1; 9 bases are shared with TRBD2. CDR3 size: 14 residues. V was clipped by 6 bases and J by 2 bases; unmatched bases: 5. Germline-derived CDR1 and CDR2 are DFQATT and SNEGSKA (reference sequence). The CDR3: CSAALAGPYNEQFF. Written as DNA, the CDR3 is TGCAGTGCGGCACTAGCGGGCCCCTACAATGAGCAGTTCTTC.

This clonotype came up a few times. This chain joins TRBV7-8 and TRBJ1-2, with 10 bases fitting TRBD1. With V trimmed by 2 bases and J by 2 bases, 5 bases remained unmatched. Germline values: CDR1 SGHVS, CDR2 FQNEAQ. The CDR3 has 16 residues. CDR3 sequence (DNA): TGTGCCAGCAGCTTAAGGGGGGGACAGGGGAACTATGGCTACACCTTC. Protein product: CASSLRGGQGNYGYTF.

Only a few counts were recorded for this clonotype. The V and J genes are TRBV25-1 and TRBJ1-2; 10 nucleotides line up with TRBD1. With V trimmed by 2 bases and J by 4 bases, 7 bases remained unmatched. The CDR3 covers 16 residues. Per the germline V gene, CDR1 is MGHDK and CDR2 is SYGVNS. The CDR3 region has the DNA TGTGCCAGCAGTGAAGTCCGGACAGGGGGAGTCTATGGCTACACCTTC. Its protein is CASSEVRTGGVYGYTF.